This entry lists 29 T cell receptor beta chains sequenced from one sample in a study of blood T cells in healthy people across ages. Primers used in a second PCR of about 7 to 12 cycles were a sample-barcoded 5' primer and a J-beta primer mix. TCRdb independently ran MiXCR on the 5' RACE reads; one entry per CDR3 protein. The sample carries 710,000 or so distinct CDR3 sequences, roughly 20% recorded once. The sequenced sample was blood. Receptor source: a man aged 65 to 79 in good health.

The CDR3 DNA reads TGCAGCGTGGAACGGACAGGGAACACTGAAGCTTTCTTT. This encodes CSVERTGNTEAFF. The rearrangement uses TRBV29-1 and TRBJ1-1; 7 bases match TRBD1. Germline assignment: CDR1 SQVTM and CDR2 ANQGSEA. With V trimmed by 6 bases and J by 1 base, 5 bases remained unmatched. The CDR3 sequence is 13 residues long. Filled out from reference TRBV29-1 and TRBJ1-1, the complete variable domain reads SAVISQKPSRDICQRGTSLTIQCQVDSQVTMMFWYRQQPGQSLTLIATANQGSEATYESGFVIDKFPISRPNLTFSTLTVSNMSPEDSSIYLCSVERTGNTEAFFGQGTRLTVV.

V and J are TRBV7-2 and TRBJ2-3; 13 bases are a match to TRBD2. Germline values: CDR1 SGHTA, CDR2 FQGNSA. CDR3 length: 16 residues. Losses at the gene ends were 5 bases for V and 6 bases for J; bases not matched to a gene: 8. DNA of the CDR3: TGTGCCAGCAGCGCCCTGACTAGCGGGAGGTTTGATACGCAGTATTTT. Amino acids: CASSALTSGRFDTQYF. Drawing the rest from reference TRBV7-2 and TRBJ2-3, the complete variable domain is GAGVSQSPSNKVTEKGKDVELRCDPISGHTALYWYRQSLGQGLEFLIYFQGNSAPDKSGLPSDRFSAERTGGSVSTLTIQRTQQEDSAVYLCASSALTSGRFDTQYFGPGTRLTVL.

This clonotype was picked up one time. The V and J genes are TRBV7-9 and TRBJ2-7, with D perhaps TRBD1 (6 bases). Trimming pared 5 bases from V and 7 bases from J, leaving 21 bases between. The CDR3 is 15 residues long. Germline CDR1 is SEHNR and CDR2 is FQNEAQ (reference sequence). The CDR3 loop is CASSTRDTKHLEQYF. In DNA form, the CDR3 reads TGTGCCAGCAGCACCCGGGACACGAAACATTTAGAGCAGTACTTC.

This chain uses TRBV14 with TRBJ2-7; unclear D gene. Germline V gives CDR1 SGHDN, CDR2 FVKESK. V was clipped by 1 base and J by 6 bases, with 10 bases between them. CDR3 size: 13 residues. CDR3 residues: CASSQAAAGEQYF. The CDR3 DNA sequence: TGTGCCAGCAGCCAAGCGGCAGCCGGCGAGCAGTACTTC.

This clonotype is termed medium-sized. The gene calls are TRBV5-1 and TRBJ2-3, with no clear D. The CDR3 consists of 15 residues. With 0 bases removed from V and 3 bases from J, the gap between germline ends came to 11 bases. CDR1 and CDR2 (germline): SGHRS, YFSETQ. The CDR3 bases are TGCGCCAGCAGCTTGGTGAAAGCCTCTACAGATACGCAGTATTTT. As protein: CASSLVKASTDTQYF.

In nucleotides, the CDR3 is TGTGCCATCAGCTGGGGCGCCCTGACTAACTATGGCTACACCTTC. Protein sequence: CAISWGALTNYGYTF. The V gene is TRBV10-3, the J gene TRBJ1-2; D perhaps matches TRBD1 (5 bases). The V end was cut by 6 bases, the J end by 0 bases, with 14 bases between. The CDR3 sequence is 15 residues long. CDR1 and CDR2 from the germline V gene are ENHRY and SYGVKD.

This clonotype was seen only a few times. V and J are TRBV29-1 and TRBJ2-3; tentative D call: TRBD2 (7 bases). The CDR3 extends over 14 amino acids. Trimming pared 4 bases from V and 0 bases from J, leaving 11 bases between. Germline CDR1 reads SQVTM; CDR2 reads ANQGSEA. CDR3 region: CSVVQGGSTDTQYF. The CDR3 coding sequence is TGCAGCGTTGTACAGGGAGGGAGCACAGATACGCAGTATTTT.

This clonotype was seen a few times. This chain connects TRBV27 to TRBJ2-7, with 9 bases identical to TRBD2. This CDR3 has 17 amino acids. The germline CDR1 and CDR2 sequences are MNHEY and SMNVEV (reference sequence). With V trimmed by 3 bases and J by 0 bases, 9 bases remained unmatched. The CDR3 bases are TGTGCCAGCAGTTTTTTCTCCCTGACTAGCGGCTCCTACGAGCAGTACTTC. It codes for CASSFFSLTSGSYEQYF.

This CDR3 reads CASSILLAGVTDTQYF. Written as DNA, the CDR3 is TGTGCCAGCAGTATATTACTAGCGGGGGTCACAGATACGCAGTATTTT. V gene TRBV28 combines with J gene TRBJ2-3, with 11 nucleotides matching TRBD2. Germline V lookup: CDR1 MDHEN, CDR2 SYDVKM. J lost 2 bases, V lost 5 bases, and 6 bases had no gene match. The CDR3 has 16 amino acids. The full variable domain, its missing parts supplied by reference TRBV28 and TRBJ2-3, is DVKVTQSSRYLVKRTGEKVFLECVQDMDHENMFWYRQDPGLGLRLIYFSYDVKMKEKGDIPEGYSVSREKKERFSLILESASTNQTSMYLCASSILLAGVTDTQYFGPGTRLTVL.

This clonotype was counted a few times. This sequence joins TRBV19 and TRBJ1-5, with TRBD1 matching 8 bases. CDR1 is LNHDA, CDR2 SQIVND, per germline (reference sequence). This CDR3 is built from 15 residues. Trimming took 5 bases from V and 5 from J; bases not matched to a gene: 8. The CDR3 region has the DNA TGTGCCAGTAGTTTTACCGGACAGGGCGATCAGCCCCAGCATTTT. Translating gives CASSFTGQGDQPQHF.

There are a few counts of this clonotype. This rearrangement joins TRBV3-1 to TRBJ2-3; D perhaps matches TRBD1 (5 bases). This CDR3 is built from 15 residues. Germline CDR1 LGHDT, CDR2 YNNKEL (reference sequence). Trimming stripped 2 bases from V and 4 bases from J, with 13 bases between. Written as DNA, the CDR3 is TGTGCCAGCAGCCAAATTCAGGGCAGCGCAGATACGCAGTATTTT. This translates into CASSQIQGSADTQYF.

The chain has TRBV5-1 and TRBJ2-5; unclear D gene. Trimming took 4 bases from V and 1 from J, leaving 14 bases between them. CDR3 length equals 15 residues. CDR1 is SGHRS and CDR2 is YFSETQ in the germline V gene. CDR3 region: CASSNKVGPQETQYF. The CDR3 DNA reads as TGCGCCAGCAGCAATAAGGTCGGACCCCAAGAGACCCAGTACTTC.

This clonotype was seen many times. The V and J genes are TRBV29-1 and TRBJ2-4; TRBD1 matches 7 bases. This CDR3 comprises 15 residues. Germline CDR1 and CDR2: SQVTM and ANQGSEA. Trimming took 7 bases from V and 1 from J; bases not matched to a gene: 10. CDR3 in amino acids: CSARDSGGAKNIQYF. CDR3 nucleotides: TGCAGCGCTAGGGACAGCGGCGGGGCCAAAAACATTCAGTACTTC.

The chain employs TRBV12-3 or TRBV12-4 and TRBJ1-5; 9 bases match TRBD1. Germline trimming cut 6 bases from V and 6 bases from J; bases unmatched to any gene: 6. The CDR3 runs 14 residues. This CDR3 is CASRQGASAQPQHF. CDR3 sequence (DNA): TGTGCCAGCAGACAGGGGGCGAGTGCTCAGCCCCAGCATTTT.

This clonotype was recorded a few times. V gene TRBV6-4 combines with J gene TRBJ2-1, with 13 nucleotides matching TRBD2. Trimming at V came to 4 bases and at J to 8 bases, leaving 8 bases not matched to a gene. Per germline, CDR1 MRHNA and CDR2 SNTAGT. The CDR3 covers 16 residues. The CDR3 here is CASSASLAGGMDEQFF. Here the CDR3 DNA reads TGTGCCAGCAGTGCCTCACTAGCGGGAGGGATGGATGAGCAGTTCTTC.

CDR3 DNA: TGTGCTAGTGGTTCCGGGGGGAGCCGCACTGAAGCTTTCTTT. Translating it yields CASGSGGSRTEAFF. The gene calls are TRBV12-5 and TRBJ1-1; possibly TRBD1 for D (5 bases). The ends were cut back, 4 bases at V and 4 bases at J, with 13 bases in the middle. The CDR3 loop spans 14 amino acids. In germline, CDR1 is LGHNT, CDR2 FRNRAP.

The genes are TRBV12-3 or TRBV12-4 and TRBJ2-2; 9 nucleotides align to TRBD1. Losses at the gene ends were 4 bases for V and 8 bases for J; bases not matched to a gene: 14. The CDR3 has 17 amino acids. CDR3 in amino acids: CASSSVPGQGWLGELFF. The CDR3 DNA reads TGTGCCAGCAGTTCCGTCCCGGGACAGGGTTGGTTAGGGGAGCTGTTTTTT.

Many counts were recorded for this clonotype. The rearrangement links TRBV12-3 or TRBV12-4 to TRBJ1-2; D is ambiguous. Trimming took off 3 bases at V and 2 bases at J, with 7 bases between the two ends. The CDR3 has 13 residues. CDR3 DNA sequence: TGTGCCAGCAGTTTGCTCACAAACTATGGCTACACCTTC. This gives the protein CASSLLTNYGYTF.

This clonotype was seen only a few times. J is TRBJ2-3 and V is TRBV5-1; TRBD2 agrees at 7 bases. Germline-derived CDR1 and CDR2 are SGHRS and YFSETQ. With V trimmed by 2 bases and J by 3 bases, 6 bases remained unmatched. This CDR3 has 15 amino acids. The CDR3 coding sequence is TGCGCCAGCAGCTTTACTTCTAGCGGAACAGATACGCAGTATTTT. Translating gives CASSFTSSGTDTQYF. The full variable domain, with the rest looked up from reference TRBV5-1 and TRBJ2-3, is KAGVTQTPRYLIKTRGQQVTLSCSPISGHRSVSWYQQTPGQGLQFLFEYFSETQRNKGNFPGRFSGRQFSNSRSEMNVSTLELGDSALYLCASSFTSSGTDTQYFGPGTRLTVL.

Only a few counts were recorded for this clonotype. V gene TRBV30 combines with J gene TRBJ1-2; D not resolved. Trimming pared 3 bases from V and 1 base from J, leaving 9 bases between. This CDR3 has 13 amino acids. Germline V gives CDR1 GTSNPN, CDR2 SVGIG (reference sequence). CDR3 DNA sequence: TGTGCCTGGAGCCCAGGACTTAACTATGGCTACACCTTC. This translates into CAWSPGLNYGYTF.

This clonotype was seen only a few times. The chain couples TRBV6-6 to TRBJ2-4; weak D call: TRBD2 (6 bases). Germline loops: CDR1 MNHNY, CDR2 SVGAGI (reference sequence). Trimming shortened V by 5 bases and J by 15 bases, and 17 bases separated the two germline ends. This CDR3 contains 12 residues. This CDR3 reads CASSPAGSLVYF. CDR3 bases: TGTGCCAGCAGTCCCGCGGGGTCTCTTGTGTACTTC.

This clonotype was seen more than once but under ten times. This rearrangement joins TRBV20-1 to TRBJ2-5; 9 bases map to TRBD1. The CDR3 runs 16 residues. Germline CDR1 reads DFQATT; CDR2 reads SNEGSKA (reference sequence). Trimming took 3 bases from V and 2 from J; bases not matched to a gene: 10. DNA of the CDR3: TGCAGTGCTAGGAAGGGAATGGGACAGGGTCAAGAGACCCAGTACTTC. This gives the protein CSARKGMGQGQETQYF.

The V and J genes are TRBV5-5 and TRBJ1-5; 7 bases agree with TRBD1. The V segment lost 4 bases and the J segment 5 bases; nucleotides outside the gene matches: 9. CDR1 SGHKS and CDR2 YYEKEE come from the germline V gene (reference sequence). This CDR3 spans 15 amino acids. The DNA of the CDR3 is TGTGCCAGCAGCCCCGGGGTCCAGGGGGATCAGCCCCAGCATTTT. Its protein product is CASSPGVQGDQPQHF.

CDR3 DNA: TGTGCCAGCAGCCCGAGTTTGGAGACGCAGTATTTT. It translates to CASSPSLETQYF. The rearrangement links TRBV4-2 to TRBJ2-3; no firm D call. V lost 4 bases and J 9 bases, leaving 11 bases between the germline ends. The CDR3 loop spans 12 amino acids. Germline V gene data show CDR1 as LGHNA and CDR2 as YNFKEQ.

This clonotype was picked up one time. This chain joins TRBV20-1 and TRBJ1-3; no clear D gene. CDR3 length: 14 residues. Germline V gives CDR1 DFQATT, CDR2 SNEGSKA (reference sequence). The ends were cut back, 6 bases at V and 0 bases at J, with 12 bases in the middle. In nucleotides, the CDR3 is TGCAGTGCCCTGCTCCTTCGCTCTGGAAACACCATATATTTT. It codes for CSALLLRSGNTIYF.

CDR3 sequence (DNA): TGTGCCAGTAGTAGGGTACAGGGCCCCTCTGGGGCCAACGTCCTGACTTTC. It encodes CASSRVQGPSGANVLTF. The chain joins TRBV19 to TRBJ2-6; a possible D gene is TRBD1 (6 bases). V was shortened by 4 bases and J by 0 bases, with 13 bases between the two germline ends. This CDR3 has 17 residues. Germline V gives CDR1 LNHDA, CDR2 SQIVND (reference sequence).

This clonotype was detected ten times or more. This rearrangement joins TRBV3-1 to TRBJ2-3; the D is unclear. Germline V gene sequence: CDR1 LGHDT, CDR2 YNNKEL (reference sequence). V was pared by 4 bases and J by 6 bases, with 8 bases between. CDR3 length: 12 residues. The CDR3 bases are TGTGCCAGCAGCCCCCCGGCCGATACGCAGTATTTT. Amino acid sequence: CASSPPADTQYF.

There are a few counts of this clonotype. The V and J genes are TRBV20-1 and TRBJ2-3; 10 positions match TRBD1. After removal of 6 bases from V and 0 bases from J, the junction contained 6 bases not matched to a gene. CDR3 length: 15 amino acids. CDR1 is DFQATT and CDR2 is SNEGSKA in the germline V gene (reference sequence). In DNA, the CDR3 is TGCAGTGCCACCGGGACAGGGGCCAGCACAGATACGCAGTATTTT. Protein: CSATGTGASTDTQYF.

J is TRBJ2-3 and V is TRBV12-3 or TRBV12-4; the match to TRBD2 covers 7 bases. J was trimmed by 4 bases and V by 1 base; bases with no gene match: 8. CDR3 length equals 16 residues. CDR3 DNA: TGTGCCAGCAGTTTAGGCCCCGCGGGGAGGGCAGATACGCAGTATTTT. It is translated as CASSLGPAGRADTQYF.